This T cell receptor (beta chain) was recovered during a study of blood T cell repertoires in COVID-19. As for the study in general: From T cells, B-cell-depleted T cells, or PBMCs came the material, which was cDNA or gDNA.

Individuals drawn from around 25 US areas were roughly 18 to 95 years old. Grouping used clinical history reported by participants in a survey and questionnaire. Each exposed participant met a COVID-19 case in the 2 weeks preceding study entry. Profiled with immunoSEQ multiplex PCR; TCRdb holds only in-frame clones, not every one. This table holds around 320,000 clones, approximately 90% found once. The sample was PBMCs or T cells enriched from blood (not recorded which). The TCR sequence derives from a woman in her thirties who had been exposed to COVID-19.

CDR3 sequence reads: CAWSVNAVGEKLFF. The CDR3 DNA follows: TGTGCCTGGAGTGTTAATGCGGTTGGGGAAAAACTGTTTTTT. The chain combines TRBV30 with TRBJ1-4, with D uncertain. Looked up from germline, CDR1 is GTSNPN and CDR2 is SVGIG (reference sequence). The V gene lost 0 bases and the J gene lost 8 bases, with 13 bases spanning the gap. This CDR3 has 14 residues.